This is a list of T cell receptor beta chains from one sample in a study of T cell clones after liver transplantation. Here immunoSEQ multiplex PCR was the method, and the copy in TCRdb shows in-frame clones only, minus some. Of under 55,000 clones listed, 70% to 90% are singletons. The specimen comprised CD4+ T cells from blood, sampled 24 months after liver transplant. These receptors came from a human patient who received a liver transplant. A subset of T cells may come from the graft donor. The CDR3 runs from the conserved cysteine through the conserved F or W. The D gene is left open where the match is weak. Some rows have no size entry. The others give once, few or many, or a class for an expanded clone.

>few|TRBD2|TRBJ2-1|TRBV28
CASSLTSAEQFF
TGTGCCAGCAGTTTGACTAGCGCCGAGCAGTTCTTC
>few|NA|TRBJ2-5|TRBV12-5
CASGPGQGEMRETQYF
TGTGCTAGTGGCCCCGGGCAGGGAGAGATGCGAGAGACCCAGTACTTC
>NA|TRBD1|TRBJ2-7|TRBV7-2
CASSLAPTGAYEQYF
TGTGCCAGCAGCTTAGCTCCGACAGGGGCCTACGAGCAGTACTTC
>NA|NA|TRBJ2-2|TRBV9
CASSVLPENTGELFF
TGTGCCAGCAGCGTACTCCCGGAGAACACCGGGGAGCTGTTTTTT
>few|TRBD1|TRBJ2-4|TRBV15
CATSVPGGLFQNIQYF
TGTGCCACCAGCGTCCCAGGGGGCCTCTTCCAAAACATTCAGTACTTC
>NA|NA|TRBJ1-5|TRBV19
CASIPDGGFRQPQHF
TGTGCCAGTATACCAGATGGAGGGTTTCGGCAGCCCCAGCATTTT
>NA|NA|TRBJ2-7|TRBV19
CASSTELYEQYF
TGTGCCAGTAGTACAGAGCTGTACGAGCAGTACTTC
>NA|NA|TRBJ1-1|TRBV9
CASSARLGGYTEAFF
TGTGCCAGCAGCGCGCGGCTGGGGGGGTACACTGAAGCTTTCTTT
>NA|NA|TRBJ1-2|TRBV5-4
CASSAGRGEKGYTF
TGTGCCAGCAGTGCGGGCCGGGGCGAGAAGGGCTACACCTTC
>NA|NA|TRBJ2-3|TRBV27
CASSLTSTDTQYF
TGTGCCAGCAGTTTAACAAGCACAGATACGCAGTATTTT
>NA|TRBD1|TRBJ2-7|TRBV6-5
CASRPGQGSHEQYF
TGTGCCAGCAGGCCGGGACAGGGGAGCCACGAGCAGTACTTC
>once|NA|TRBJ2-7|TRBV11-3
CASSLRGSAPREQYF
TGTGCCAGCAGCTTGAGGGGGTCGGCACCTAGGGAGCAGTACTTC
>NA|NA|TRBJ1-5|TRBV12-5
CASGLVETISNQPQHF
TGTGCTAGTGGTTTGGTTGAGACAATTAGCAATCAGCCCCAGCATTTT
>NA|NA|TRBJ2-5|TRBV18
CASSPTLKETQYF
TGTGCCAGCTCACCAACGCTTAAAGAGACCCAGTACTTC
>NA|TRBD1|TRBJ2-7|TRBV7-9
CASSLGQGGYEQYF
TGTGCCAGCAGCTTAGGACAGGGCGGCTACGAGCAGTACTTC
>NA|NA|TRBJ2-4|TRBV28
CASTLNRGGLNIQYF
TGTGCCAGCACCTTAAACAGGGGAGGGTTAAACATTCAGTACTTC
>NA|NA|TRBJ1-1|TRBV7-9
CASSPSRGRADTEAFF
TGTGCCAGCAGCCCGAGCCGAGGCAGGGCCGACACTGAAGCTTTCTTT
>NA|NA|TRBJ1-4|TRBV19
CASSKEKLFF
TGTGCCAGTAGTAAAGAAAAACTGTTTTTT
>NA|NA|TRBJ2-5|TRBV5-1
CASSLNPRETQYF
TGCGCCAGCAGCTTGAACCCTCGAGAGACCCAGTACTTC
>NA|NA|TRBJ2-2|TRBV4-3
CASSQISGAAGELFF
TGCGCCAGCAGCCAAATATCTGGGGCAGCCGGGGAGCTGTTTTTT
>NA|TRBD2|TRBJ2-1|TRBV9
CASSVGSRLAGSGEQFF
TGTGCCAGCAGCGTAGGGTCGAGACTAGCGGGATCGGGTGAGCAGTTCTTC
>NA|TRBD2|TRBJ2-3|TRBV7-3
CASSLAGLEADTQYF
TGTGCCAGCAGCTTAGCGGGACTAGAAGCAGATACGCAGTATTTT
>NA|TRBD1|TRBJ2-2|TRBV7-6
CASSLDRGQNTGELFF
TGTGCCAGCAGCTTAGACAGGGGGCAGAACACCGGGGAGCTGTTTTTT
>NA|TRBD2|TRBJ2-5|TRBV19
CASSILLAGQETQYF
TGTGCCAGTAGTATCTTACTAGCGGGACAAGAGACCCAGTACTTC
>NA|TRBD1|TRBJ2-7|TRBV5-1
CASSLAGTGPLEQYF
TGCGCCAGCAGCTTGGCCGGGACAGGGCCCCTCGAGCAGTACTTC
>once|NA|TRBJ1-6|TRBV11-2
CASSLTGGSYNSPLHF
TGTGCCAGCAGCTTAACTGGGGGCAGCTATAATTCACCCCTCCACTTT
>NA|NA|TRBJ1-4|TRBV28
CASHTATNEKLFF
TGTGCCAGTCATACTGCAACTAATGAAAAACTGTTTTTT
>NA|NA|TRBJ1-1|TRBV7-3
CASSLGGLNTEAFF
TGTGCCAGCAGCTTGGGGGGATTGAACACTGAAGCTTTCTTT
>NA|TRBD2|TRBJ2-1|TRBV27
CASSLRLAAYNEQFF
TGTGCCAGCAGTTTAAGACTAGCGGCCTACAATGAGCAGTTCTTC
>NA|NA|TRBJ2-7|TRBV18
CASSPRGDEQYF
TGTGCCAGCTCACCACGGGGGGACGAGCAGTACTTC
>NA|NA|TRBJ2-3|TRBV5-1
CASSLVSGGTDTQYF
TGCGCCAGCAGCTTAGTCTCGGGGGGCACAGATACGCAGTATTTT
>NA|TRBD1|TRBJ1-1|TRBV6-1
CASSVGGGVTEAFF
TGTGCCAGCAGTGTAGGAGGGGGCGTCACTGAAGCTTTCTTT
>NA|TRBD1|TRBJ2-7|TRBV5-6
CASSFFRDRASYEQYF
TGTGCCAGCAGCTTTTTCCGGGACAGGGCTTCCTACGAGCAGTACTTC
>once|NA|TRBJ2-7|TRBV14
CASTSSRGKPGEQYF
TGTGCCAGCACCTCAAGCCGGGGAAAGCCGGGGGAGCAGTACTTC
>NA|NA|TRBJ1-2|TRBV28
CASSPAGISYGYTF
TGTGCCAGCAGTCCGGCAGGGATCTCGTATGGCTACACCTTC
>few|NA|TRBJ1-5|TRBV27
CASSPGVGGEISQHF
TGTGCCAGCAGCCCAGGGGTGGGGGGGGAGATATCCCAGCATTTT
>NA|NA|TRBJ1-2|TRBV27
CASLGPSYGYTF
TGTGCCAGCCTAGGCCCCTCCTATGGCTACACCTTC
>NA|NA|TRBJ2-3|TRBV7-9
CASSQFDTQYF
TGTGCCAGCAGCCAATTCGATACGCAGTATTTT
>NA|TRBD2|TRBJ2-3|TRBV27
CASSPLAGGYTQYF
TGTGCCAGCAGCCCCCTAGCGGGAGGGTATACGCAGTATTTT